Detailed here is one T cell receptor (beta chain). Its target is unknown. Ophthalmopathy patients all had a Clinical Activity Score of at least 3, a NOSPECS grade of at least 4 and disease under 3 months old. The diagnostic basis comprised clinical symptoms, serum thyroxine and TRAb, thyroid ultrasound and orbital computed tomography. The source material, RNA transcripts, was used to amplify TCR beta CDR3 regions. The TCR CDR3 was amplified in a first-round RT-PCR using the HTBI primer set. Each CDR3 protein gets one entry after TCRdb re-called the multiplex PCR reads with MiXCR. The sample consists of about 640,000 distinct CDR3 sequences, around 21% of them appearing once. This record comes from a study of T cells in Graves' hyperthyroidism and ophthalmopathy. The study, taken as a whole, reports: Blood samples included most of the expanded thyroid clonotypes exceeding 0.001. A model using 13 V-J features told ophthalmopathy apart from stable hyperthyroidism.

Deletions cut 7 bases from V and 8 bases from J, with 17 bases between. This CDR3 comprises 13 residues. Germline V gene data show CDR1 as SEHNR and CDR2 as FQNEAQ (reference sequence). The sample was blood. The clonotype was recovered from a man aged 25-40 years with Graves' ophthalmopathy. The genes are TRBV7-9 and TRBJ1-2; D may be TRBD1 (6 bases). The CDR3 loop reads CASTQPPGDGYTF. In nucleotides, the CDR3 is TGTGCCAGCACACAACCCCCAGGGGACGGCTACACCTTC.